The rows below give T cell receptor beta chains drawn from one sample of a study of T cells in Graves' hyperthyroidism and ophthalmopathy. TCRdb re-analysed the multiplex PCR reads in MiXCR, keeping a single row per CDR3 protein. This table has roughly 710,000 distinct CDR3 sequences, 30% to 40% appearing once. The sample taken for sequencing was blood. The source of these receptors is a woman aged 35 to 49 with Graves' hyperthyroidism. Each CDR3 is given with its conserved first and last residue. D genes are given only for firm matches. Rows give clone size only sometimes, using once, few, many, or a class for an expanded clone.

D gene	V gene	J gene	clone size	CDR3 protein	CDR3 DNA
NA	TRBV6-1	TRBJ1-6	few	CASSYPNRVYDSPLHF	TGTGCCAGCAGTTACCCTAACAGGGTTTATGATTCACCCCTCCACTTT
TRBD1	TRBV12-3/TRBV12-4	TRBJ1-2	NA	CASSRGGQGYGYTF	TGTGCCAGCAGTCGAGGCGGACAGGGCTATGGCTACACCTTC
NA	TRBV5-1	TRBJ1-3	many	CASSLDTDGNTIYF	TGCGCCAGCAGCTTGGATACAGATGGAAACACCATATATTTT
NA	TRBV29-1	TRBJ2-7	few	CSVGTRSYEQYF	TGCAGCGTTGGGACCCGCTCCTACGAGCAGTACTTC
NA	TRBV18	TRBJ2-5	once	CASSPQGFGETQYF	TGTGCCAGCTCACCACAAGGGTTCGGGGAGACCCAGTACTTC
TRBD1	TRBV29-1	TRBJ1-5	NA	CSARTGVGQPQHF	TGCAGCGCTAGGACAGGGGTTGGGCAGCCCCAGCATTTT
NA	TRBV15	TRBJ2-7	many	CATSRGGASRNEQYF	TGTGCCACCAGCAGAGGAGGGGCTAGCCGCAACGAGCAGTACTTC
TRBD1	TRBV10-3	TRBJ1-3	NA	CASSYEGQGPVSGNTIYF	TGTGCCAGCAGTTACGAGGGACAGGGCCCTGTCTCTGGAAACACCATATATTTT
NA	TRBV7-2	TRBJ2-5	many	CASSGQGTQYF	TGTGCCAGCAGCGGTCAGGGGACCCAGTACTTC
NA	TRBV12-3/TRBV12-4	TRBJ2-7	many	CASSSEFPVHEQYF	TGTGCCAGCAGTTCCGAATTTCCCGTCCACGAGCAGTACTTC
NA	TRBV19	TRBJ1-1	many	CASSIVVNTEAFF	TGTGCCAGTAGTATAGTTGTCAATACTGAAGCTTTCTTT
NA	TRBV11-1	TRBJ2-7	NA	CASSLSVNYEQYF	TGTGCCAGCAGCTTATCAGTAAACTACGAGCAGTACTTC
NA	TRBV7-2	TRBJ2-7	NA	CASSQDLGPYEQYF	TGCGCCAGCAGCCAAGATCTGGGCCCGTACGAGCAGTACTTC
TRBD1	TRBV6-2/TRBV6-3	TRBJ1-2	NA	CATLGRGRGGYTF	TGTGCCACCTTGGGGAGGGGGCGCGGTGGCTACACCTTC
NA	TRBV20-1	TRBJ2-7	NA	CSASGEREQYF	TGCAGTGCTAGTGGGGAGAGAGAGCAGTACTTC
TRBD1	TRBV19	TRBJ2-5	many	CASSTRDRKETQYF	TGTGCCAGTAGTACCCGGGACAGGAAAGAGACCCAGTACTTC
NA	TRBV2	TRBJ1-6	many	CASSQKGSYNSPLHF	TGTGCCAGCAGTCAGAAGGGCTCCTATAATTCACCCCTCCACTTT
NA	TRBV12-3/TRBV12-4	TRBJ2-7	NA	CASTSRELNLNEQYF	TGTGCCAGCACCTCCAGGGAGCTAAACTTGAACGAGCAGTACTTC
NA	TRBV7-2	TRBJ2-5	many	CASSSSVASVETQYF	TGTGCCAGCAGCTCCTCGGTGGCTAGCGTGGAGACCCAGTACTTC
TRBD2	TRBV14	TRBJ2-7	NA	CASSQGLADNEQYF	TGTGCCAGCAGCCAGGGACTAGCGGACAATGAGCAGTACTTC
TRBD1	TRBV5-6	TRBJ1-1	few	CASSRSTGGRDTEAFF	TGTGCCAGCAGCCGCTCGACAGGGGGCCGGGACACTGAAGCTTTCTTT
TRBD2	TRBV20-1	TRBJ2-6	NA	CSATGGVSSGANVLTF	TGCAGTGCTACTGGGGGGGTAAGCTCTGGGGCCAACGTCCTGACTTTC
TRBD1	TRBV2	TRBJ1-1	many	CASSRIRDRANTEAFF	TGTGCCAGCAGTCGAATCCGGGACAGGGCGAACACTGAAGCTTTCTTT
TRBD2	TRBV7-8	TRBJ2-5	many	CASSPGGQETQYF	TGTGCCAGCAGCCCGGGAGGACAAGAGACCCAGTACTTC
NA	TRBV10-3	TRBJ1-3	few	CAISRSSLSGNTIYF	TGTGCCATCAGCCGTTCGTCTCTCTCTGGAAACACCATATATTTT
TRBD1	TRBV7-9	TRBJ1-5	many	CASSPDRVRQPQHF	TGTGCCAGCAGCCCGGACAGGGTGAGGCAGCCCCAGCATTTT
TRBD1	TRBV2	TRBJ2-3	NA	CASSGGQWDTQYF	TGTGCCAGCAGTGGGGGACAGTGGGATACGCAGTATTTT
NA	TRBV7-9	TRBJ1-2	few	CASSPRTDGNYGYTF	TGTGCCAGCAGCCCGAGGACGGACGGTAACTATGGCTACACCTTC
NA	TRBV19	TRBJ1-5	few	CASSSQSGDNQPQHF	TGTGCCAGTAGTAGCCAGTCAGGGGACAATCAGCCCCAGCATTTT